Presented here are 2 T cell receptor beta chains from one specimen sequenced in a study of tumor and adjacent non-tumor tissue in lung cancer. RNA was extracted from bulk tissue without any cell sorting. Three rounds of nested PCR, following a modified ARM-PCR protocol, produced the TCRbeta library. TCRdb redid the calling of the multiplex PCR reads with MiXCR, one entry per CDR3 protein. Seen here are more than 85,000 distinct CDR3 sequences, roughly 74% observed once, and the top ten hold 37%. The sequenced material came from lung tumor tissue. The receptors were gathered from a woman aged 55-69 years with non-small cell lung cancer.

This clonotype was observed a handful of times. CDR3 nucleotide sequence: TGTGCCAGTACTTCTCCGGGACAGTGTTATTACATTCAGTACTTC. As protein: CASTSPGQCYYIQYF. The chain couples TRBV6-5 to TRBJ2-4; 7 bases agree with TRBD1. This CDR3 has 15 residues. In germline, CDR1 is MNHEY, CDR2 SVGAGI. V dropped 9 bases and J dropped 8; count of bases not matched to a gene: 16.

Worth noting for this clonotype: At one end, the junction sequence differs from germline, possibly due to a read error. As DNA, the CDR3 is TGCAGTGCTTACCGTCAAAGGACCTCCAATGAGCTGATCTTC. It encodes CSAYRQRTSNELIF. The chain recombines TRBV20-1 with TRBJ2-1; D uncertain. This CDR3 has 14 residues. Germline V gene data show CDR1 as DFQATT and CDR2 as SNEGSKA (reference sequence).